These 31 T cell receptor beta chains came from one sample sequenced in a study of blood T cell repertoires in COVID-19. Assay: immunoSEQ multiplex PCR; the TCRdb copy retains only in-frame clones and omits some. The sample lists roughly 280,000 clones; around nine tenths were seen once. The sample taken for sequencing was peripheral blood. Every receptor here comes from a woman in her 30s with COVID-19, enrolled during active disease.

This clone was seen a few times. The genes are TRBV9 and TRBJ1-6; D gene unclear. Germline V CDR1 and CDR2: SGDLS, YYNGEE. CDR3 length: 14 amino acids. Between the trimmed V and J ends, which lost 0 bases and 7 bases, there was a span of 8 bases. The CDR3 DNA follows: TGTGCCAGCAGCGTAGGGAGCCTCAATTCACCCCTCCACTTT. Protein product: CASSVGSLNSPLHF.

V gene TRBV28 combines with J gene TRBJ1-5; D remains unclear. Germline loops: CDR1 MDHEN, CDR2 SYDVKM. The CDR3 sequence is 16 residues long. Trimming took off 7 bases at V and 0 bases at J, with 16 bases between the two ends. The CDR3 bases are TGTGCCAGCACCGAATCCGTAGATTATAGCAATCAGCCCCAGCATTTT. Protein sequence: CASTESVDYSNQPQHF.

The chain uses TRBV5-1 and TRBJ1-1; D may be TRBD1 (5 bases). V dropped 3 bases and J dropped 1 base, with 16 bases sitting between them. CDR1 is SGHRS, CDR2 YFSETQ, per germline. The CDR3 is made up of 16 amino acids. The CDR3 is CASSWGTTTQNTEAFF. CDR3 sequence (DNA): TGCGCCAGCAGCTGGGGGACTACTACCCAGAACACTGAAGCTTTCTTT.

V usage is TRBV9 and J usage is TRBJ2-7; 8 bases agree with TRBD2. Per germline, CDR1 SGDLS and CDR2 YYNGEE. The CDR3 is 15 residues long. The V and J ends lost 0 bases and 2 bases, in that order; junction bases with no gene match: 4. The CDR3 loop reads CASSVDLAGTYEQYF. The CDR3 nucleotides are TGTGCCAGCAGCGTAGATCTAGCGGGTACCTACGAGCAGTACTTC.

The rearrangement joins TRBV4-1 to TRBJ1-5, with 8 bases fitting TRBD1. J gave up 7 bases and V 1 base, and 6 bases lay outside the gene matches. This CDR3 has 15 residues. CDR1 MGHRA and CDR2 YSYEKL come from the germline V gene. The CDR3 sequence: CASSQGSGGGQPQHF. The CDR3 DNA sequence: TGCGCCAGCAGCCAAGGATCAGGGGGCGGACAGCCCCAGCATTTT.

This clone has just one count. V gene TRBV11-2 combines with J gene TRBJ2-1; the match to TRBD2 covers 11 bases. Germline values: CDR1 SGHAT, CDR2 FQNNGV. The V gene end was trimmed by 2 bases and the J gene end by 8 bases; junction bases not matched to a gene: 5. CDR3 length: 15 residues. This chain's CDR3 is CASSLRLAGRDEQFF. CDR3 DNA: TGTGCCAGCAGCTTAAGACTAGCGGGGAGGGATGAGCAGTTCTTC.

The chain carries TRBV5-1 and TRBJ2-3, with D possibly matching TRBD1 (6 bases). This CDR3 spans 15 amino acids. CDR1 and CDR2 (germline): SGHRS, YFSETQ. Trimming shortened V by 4 bases and J by 2 bases, and 14 bases separated the two germline ends. The CDR3 coding sequence is TGCGCCAGCAGCCTTCTAGGACAGCTCACAGATACGCAGTATTTT. As protein: CASSLLGQLTDTQYF.

This rearrangement joins TRBV2 to TRBJ1-5, with a possible D match to TRBD1 (6 bases). V was pared by 6 bases and J by 3 bases, with 15 bases between. The CDR3 covers 15 residues. Germline CDR1 SNHLY, CDR2 FYNNEI. CDR3 region: CASRKGVQINQPQHF. The CDR3 DNA reads TGTGCCAGCAGGAAGGGGGTACAGATCAATCAGCCCCAGCATTTT.

This chain joins TRBV7-8 and TRBJ1-1; D uncertain. Trimming pared 7 bases from V and 2 bases from J, leaving 20 bases between. Per the germline V gene, CDR1 is SGHVS and CDR2 is FQNEAQ. This CDR3 region has 16 residues. The CDR3 sequence is CASILREPTVNTEAFF. CDR3 DNA: TGTGCCAGCATCCTTAGGGAGCCTACGGTAAACACTGAAGCTTTCTTT.

The CDR3 is CASSLAREGKRGTDTQYF. The CDR3 coding sequence is TGTGCCAGCAGCTTAGCGCGGGAGGGCAAAAGGGGGACAGATACGCAGTATTTT. The rearrangement joins TRBV7-2 to TRBJ2-3; 9 nucleotides match TRBD2. The CDR3 consists of 18 residues. From germline, CDR1 is SGHTA and CDR2 FQGNSA. V lost 0 bases to trimming and J lost 3 bases; unmatched junction nucleotides: 10.

This chain links TRBV21-1 with TRBJ2-1; TRBD2, as called in the table, went unchecked against the DNA. TRBV21-1 is marked as a pseudogene. This CDR3 contains 16 residues. CDR3 residues: CASSKRETSGCYEQFF. The CDR3, as DNA: TGTGCCAGCAGCAAACGGGAGACTAGCGGGTGTTATGAGCAGTTCTTC.

The chain joins TRBV5-6 to TRBJ1-2; TRBD1 is a possible D gene (5 bases). V dropped 6 bases and J dropped 4 bases, with 19 bases sitting between them. The CDR3 has 15 residues. Germline V gene lookup returns CDR1 SGHDT and CDR2 YYEEEE. The CDR3 loop reads CASNNRVPGGYGYTF. The CDR3 region has the DNA TGTGCCAGCAACAACCGGGTTCCGGGGGGCTATGGCTACACCTTC.

The rearrangement links TRBV5-6 to TRBJ1-2; tentatively, D is TRBD1 (6 bases). This CDR3 region has 16 residues. V lost 4 bases, J lost 7 bases, and 23 bases lay in between. Germline CDR1 and CDR2: SGHDT and YYEEEE. The CDR3 loop is CASSAPLSRGRSGYTF. Here the CDR3 DNA reads TGTGCCAGCAGCGCACCCCTCTCGCGGGGGCGAAGTGGCTACACCTTC.

The chain combines TRBV28 with TRBJ2-5; a weak D match, TRBD2 (6 bases). This CDR3 spans 14 amino acids. Germline lookup yields CDR1 MDHEN and CDR2 SYDVKM. V shed 2 bases and J shed 2 bases, with 9 bases lying between them. CDR3 bases: TGTGCCAGCAGTTTAGACGGGACTCAAGAGACCCAGTACTTC. Protein product: CASSLDGTQETQYF. Supplemented by reference TRBV28 and TRBJ2-5, the full variable domain reads DVKVTQSSRYLVKRTGEKVFLECVQDMDHENMFWYRQDPGLGLRLIYFSYDVKMKEKGDIPEGYSVSREKKERFSLILESASTNQTSMYLCASSLDGTQETQYFGPGTRLLVL.

The CDR3 nucleotides read TGTGCCAGCAGTTTATCAACCGGGAGGAACACTGAAGCTTTCTTT. Encoded protein: CASSLSTGRNTEAFF. The rearrangement links TRBV28 to TRBJ1-1; no definite D call. From germline, CDR1 is MDHEN and CDR2 SYDVKM. The CDR3 totals 15 residues. Trimming pared 1 base from V and 1 base from J, leaving 10 bases between.

The chain employs TRBV19 and TRBJ1-6, with 8 bases matching TRBD1. The CDR3 spans 16 residues. Germline loops: CDR1 LNHDA, CDR2 SQIVND (reference sequence). Trimming cost V 5 bases and J 8 bases; bases outside gene matches: 11. CDR3 region: CASSRQGRPGDSPLHF. The DNA of the CDR3 is TGTGCCAGTAGTCGACAGGGGCGCCCGGGGGATTCACCCCTCCACTTT.

The V and J genes are TRBV24-1 and TRBJ2-1, with a weak D call TRBD1 (5 bases). V was trimmed by 3 bases and J by 10 bases, leaving 18 bases between them. Germline CDR1 KGHDR, CDR2 SFDVKD. The CDR3 consists of 15 residues. CDR3 protein: CATSDRTTRVAEQFF. CDR3 coding DNA: TGTGCCACCAGTGATAGGACAACCCGTGTTGCGGAGCAGTTCTTC.

This rearrangement joins TRBV9 to TRBJ2-3, with unresolved D. CDR3 length: 13 amino acids. Germline V lookup: CDR1 SGDLS, CDR2 YYNGEE. The germline V and J ends were trimmed by 1 base and 6 bases, with 9 bases remaining between them. The chain's CDR3 is CASSVLVGDTQYF. CDR3 in DNA: TGTGCCAGCAGCGTACTAGTGGGTGATACGCAGTATTTT.

Written as DNA, the CDR3 is TGTGCCAGCAGTCCGACAGGCTCTGGAAACACCATATATTTT. Its protein product is CASSPTGSGNTIYF. The V and J genes are TRBV28 and TRBJ1-3; a possible D gene is TRBD1 (6 bases). Trimming took off 5 bases at V and 0 bases at J, with 8 bases between the two ends. This CDR3 contains 14 residues. Germline-derived CDR1 and CDR2 are MDHEN and SYDVKM. Full variable domain (missing parts from reference TRBV28 and TRBJ1-3): DVKVTQSSRYLVKRTGEKVFLECVQDMDHENMFWYRQDPGLGLRLIYFSYDVKMKEKGDIPEGYSVSREKKERFSLILESASTNQTSMYLCASSPTGSGNTIYFGEGSWLTVV.

The chain is built from TRBV5-1 and TRBJ2-6; the match to TRBD1 covers 7 bases. The CDR3 has 15 residues. From germline, CDR1 is SGHRS and CDR2 YFSETQ. Trimming removed 3 bases from V and 2 bases from J; junction bases left unmatched: 2. CDR3 in DNA: TGCGCCAGCAGCTCGACAGGGACTGGGGCCAACGTCCTGACTTTC. Amino acid sequence: CASSSTGTGANVLTF.

This rearrangement joins TRBV5-4 to TRBJ2-3; 7 bases match TRBD2. The CDR3 is made up of 16 amino acids. With V trimmed by 6 bases and J by 0 bases, 10 bases remained unmatched. The germline V gene has CDR1 SGHNT and CDR2 YYREEE (reference sequence). DNA of the CDR3: TGTGCCAGCACCTTTTCGGGGGGTGGGAGCACAGATACGCAGTATTTT. Protein product: CASTFSGGGSTDTQYF. Together with reference TRBV5-4 and TRBJ2-3, the CDR3 gives the full variable domain: ETGVTQSPTHLIKTRGQQVTLRCSSQSGHNTVSWYQQALGQGPQFIFQYYREEENGRGNFPPRFSGLQFPNYSSELNVNALELDDSALYLCASTFSGGGSTDTQYFGPGTRLTVL.

J is TRBJ2-7 and V is TRBV6-6, with D possibly TRBD1 on 6 matching bases. Germline CDR1 is MNHNY and CDR2 is SVGAGI (reference sequence). Trimming took 4 bases from V and 0 from J, leaving 16 bases between them. There are 16 residues in the CDR3. The CDR3 reads CASSSPGHFNSYEQYF. CDR3 DNA sequence: TGTGCCAGCAGTTCCCCGGGACATTTTAACTCCTACGAGCAGTACTTC.

The rearrangement joins TRBV5-5 to TRBJ2-7; D gene uncertain. Between the trimmed V and J ends, which lost 2 bases and 0 bases, there was a span of 6 bases. This CDR3 comprises 13 residues. CDR1 and CDR2 from the germline V gene are SGHKS and YYEKEE (reference sequence). CDR3 coding DNA: TGTGCCAGCAGCTTCCCGAGCTCCTACGAGCAGTACTTC. It yields the protein CASSFPSSYEQYF. The full variable domain, its missing parts supplied by reference TRBV5-5 and TRBJ2-7, is DAGVTQSPTHLIKTRGQQVTLRCSPISGHKSVSWYQQVLGQGPQFIFQYYEKEERGRGNFPDRFSARQFPNYSSELNVNALLLGDSALYLCASSFPSSYEQYFGPGTRLTVT.

The chain is built from TRBV5-5 and TRBJ2-3; 11 nucleotides agree with TRBD2. From germline, CDR1 is SGHKS and CDR2 YYEKEE (reference sequence). V shed 2 bases, J shed 2 bases, and the junction held 4 bases outside the gene matches. The CDR3 length is 16 residues. The CDR3 loop is CASSFGLAGITDTQYF. The CDR3, as DNA: TGTGCCAGCAGCTTCGGACTAGCGGGTATCACAGATACGCAGTATTTT. The whole variable domain, remainder taken from reference TRBV5-5 and TRBJ2-3, is DAGVTQSPTHLIKTRGQQVTLRCSPISGHKSVSWYQQVLGQGPQFIFQYYEKEERGRGNFPDRFSARQFPNYSSELNVNALLLGDSALYLCASSFGLAGITDTQYFGPGTRLTVL.

The chain employs TRBV24-1 and TRBJ2-7, with 8 bases aligning to TRBD1. The V gene end was trimmed by 5 bases and the J gene end by 3 bases; junction bases not matched to a gene: 8. CDR1 is KGHDR, CDR2 SFDVKD, per germline. The length of the CDR3 is 15 residues. The DNA of the CDR3 is TGTGCCACCAGTGCCGCGGGACAGGCGGGCTACGAGCAGTACTTC. Its translation is CATSAAGQAGYEQYF.

The chain joins TRBV5-3 to TRBJ2-5; TRBD1 matches at 8 bases. TRBV5-3 is annotated as an ORF whose role is uncertain. This CDR3 spans 16 amino acids. V shed 2 bases and J 5 bases; nucleotides not matched to a gene: 11. The CDR3 sequence: CARSLESDRDWETQYF. CDR3 sequence (DNA): TGTGCCAGAAGCTTAGAATCGGACAGGGATTGGGAGACCCAGTACTTC.

The chain employs TRBV6-1 and TRBJ1-2, with TRBD1 identical over 7 bases. This CDR3 is 13 amino acids long. The V and J ends lost 3 bases and 2 bases, in that order; junction bases with no gene match: 0. CDR1 and CDR2 (germline): MNHNS, SASEGT. This chain's CDR3 is CASSEDRNYGYTF. The CDR3 DNA reads as TGTGCCAGCAGTGAGGACAGGAACTATGGCTACACCTTC.

The gene calls are TRBV5-8 and TRBJ2-7; TRBD1 is a possible D gene (6 bases). This CDR3 has 14 amino acids. Deletions cut 0 bases from V and 2 bases from J, with 9 bases between. Looked up from germline, CDR1 is SGHTS and CDR2 is YDEGEE. The CDR3 loop is CASSLGDKPYEQYF. The DNA for the CDR3 is TGTGCCAGCAGCTTGGGGGACAAGCCCTACGAGCAGTACTTC.

This rearrangement joins TRBV19 to TRBJ1-2; 7 nucleotides align to TRBD1. Germline lookup yields CDR1 LNHDA and CDR2 SQIVND (reference sequence). J lost 3 bases, V lost 6 bases, and 7 bases had no gene match. The CDR3 is 14 amino acids. CDR3 region: CASRMTDRDYGYTF. CDR3 nucleotides: TGTGCCAGTAGAATGACTGACAGGGACTATGGCTACACCTTC.

The chain carries TRBV3-1 (or the pseudogene TRBV3-2) and TRBJ1-6, with a tentative D call TRBD1 (6 bases). Germline V gene data show CDR1 as LGHDT and CDR2 as YNNKEL (reference sequence). Deletions cut 0 bases from V and 7 bases from J, with 16 bases between. This CDR3 spans 17 amino acids. CDR3 residues: CASSQERGGVQNSPLHF. The CDR3 DNA is TGTGCCAGCAGCCAAGAAAGGGGGGGAGTCCAGAATTCACCCCTCCACTTT.

This sequence joins TRBV3-1 (or the pseudogene TRBV3-2) and TRBJ1-3, with D hard to call. Germline-derived CDR1 and CDR2 are LGHDT and YNNKEL (reference sequence). V shed 0 bases and J shed 0 bases, with 12 bases lying between them. This CDR3 is 17 amino acids long. The chain's CDR3 is CASSQDWYRHSGNTIYF. As DNA, the CDR3 is TGTGCCAGCAGCCAAGATTGGTACAGACACTCTGGAAACACCATATATTTT.